This TCR beta chain was profiled in a study of PD-1 blockade in classical Hodgkin lymphoma. For the study at large: A 3 mg/kg intravenous dose of nivolumab was received by patients every 2 weeks.

Assay used: immunoSEQ multiplex PCR; TCRdb lists only in-frame clones, some missing. The sample holds tens of thousands of clones; around 91% are singletons and the top ten take about 15%. No patient escaped relapse after autologous stem cell transplantation, and brentuximab vedotin exposure varied. Patients showed best responses of complete response, partial response or progressive disease. Germline CDR1 reads MNHEY; CDR2 reads SMNVEV (reference sequence). Trimming took off 6 bases at V and 3 bases at J, with 21 bases between the two ends. CDR3 length equals 16 residues. The receptor's source is a human donor with classical Hodgkin lymphoma. Source: peripheral blood mononuclear cells (PBMCs), taken at baseline. The V and J genes are TRBV27 and TRBJ2-7; D is possibly TRBD2 (7 bases). The CDR3 region has the DNA TGTGCCAGCAGGACCCTAGGAGGGGGGGCGAGCTACGAGCAGTACTTC. Translation: CASRTLGGGASYEQYF.